Below, 6 T cell receptor beta chains from the same sample are listed, as sequenced in a study of OX40 agonist ivuxolimab in advanced cancers. Repertoires were generated with immunoSEQ multiplex PCR, while TCRdb's copy carries only in-frame clones and drops some. This sample carries 150,000 to 170,000 clones, 94% of them seen once, and the ten largest clones take about 0.31%. The sequencing used CD4+ or CD8+ T cells sorted from blood, collected in a trial of the OX40 agonist ivuxolimab. The receptors derive from an adult with an advanced solid tumor such as melanoma, head and neck, liver or kidney cancer.

The rearrangement links TRBV5-1 to TRBJ1-5; weak D call: TRBD1 (6 bases). With 2 bases removed from V and 5 bases from J, the gap between germline ends came to 8 bases. Germline V CDR1 and CDR2: SGHRS, YFSETQ. The CDR3 is made up of 13 amino acids. DNA for the CDR3: TGCGCCAGCAGCTTACAGGGAGATCAGCCCCAGCATTTT. It translates to CASSLQGDQPQHF.

CDR3: CASSPPRDRVSGNQPQHF. CDR3 nucleotide sequence: TGTGCCAGCTCACCACCGAGGGACAGGGTCTCGGGCAATCAGCCCCAGCATTTT. The rearrangement links TRBV18 to TRBJ1-5, with 9 bases identical to TRBD1. The CDR3 loop spans 18 amino acids. Germline values: CDR1 KGHSH, CDR2 LQKENI. V shed 0 bases, J shed 2 bases, and the junction held 8 bases outside the gene matches.

The chain's CDR3 is CASSSRGRGEQYF. The CDR3, as DNA: TGTGCCAGCAGCTCCAGGGGGAGGGGGGAGCAGTACTTC. V usage is TRBV7-2 and J usage is TRBJ2-7; D tentatively fits TRBD1 or TRBD2 (7 bases each). Germline V gives CDR1 SGHTA, CDR2 FQGNSA. The CDR3 spans 13 residues. V gave up 4 bases and J gave up 7 bases, with 14 bases separating them.

The V and J genes are TRBV18 and TRBJ2-1, with D maybe TRBD1 (5 bases). CDR1 is KGHSH and CDR2 is LQKENI in the germline V gene. V was shortened by 0 bases and J by 4 bases, with 13 bases between the two germline ends. The CDR3 is 16 residues long. CDR3 amino acids: CASSPPVGVWYNEQFF. The CDR3 bases are TGTGCCAGCTCACCACCCGTAGGGGTATGGTACAATGAGCAGTTCTTC.

Written as DNA, the CDR3 is TGTGCCAGTACCCCGACAGGAAACTATGGCTACACCTTC. This gives the protein CASTPTGNYGYTF. This chain joins TRBV19 and TRBJ1-2; maybe TRBD1 (6 bases). From germline, CDR1 is LNHDA and CDR2 SQIVND (reference sequence). The CDR3 spans 13 residues. V was trimmed by 7 bases and J by 2 bases, leaving 11 bases between them.

The J gene is TRBJ2-3, the V gene TRBV28, with a weak D call TRBD2 (7 bases). Germline assignment: CDR1 MDHEN and CDR2 SYDVKM. The CDR3 loop spans 16 amino acids. V was cut by 7 bases and J by 2 bases, with 19 bases left in between. CDR3 amino acids: CASTKGGRAYTDTQYF. CDR3 bases: TGTGCCAGCACCAAGGGGGGGCGGGCTTACACAGATACGCAGTATTTT.